Each of the 17 T cell receptor beta chains below was sequenced from the same sample in a study of monozygotic twins with inflammatory bowel disease. TCRdb reprocessed the 5' RACE reads and stores each CDR3 protein as one record, lacking DNA. This sample contains 200,000 to 250,000 distinct CDR3 sequences. Sequencing was done on a sample of blood. These receptors all stem from a human donor with ulcerative colitis or Crohn's disease, or a healthy co-twin of an affected twin (not recorded which).

The J gene is TRBJ2-3, the V gene TRBV7-6; checking the TCRdb D call of TRBD2 is not possible without DNA. This CDR3 has 15 residues. CDR1 SGHVS and CDR2 FNYEAQ come from the germline V gene. CDR3 residues: CASSSGLDFGDTQYF.

The rearrangement links TRBV11-2 to TRBJ2-7; without DNA, the TCRdb call of TRBD1 cannot be checked. The germline V gene encodes CDR1 SGHAT and CDR2 FQNNGV. The CDR3 length is 16 residues. The CDR3 here is CASSERAGTVAYEQYF.

The rearrangement uses TRBV3-1 and TRBJ2-7; as DNA is missing, the TRBD1 call by TCRdb cannot be tested. Germline V lookup: CDR1 LGHDT, CDR2 YNNKEL (reference sequence). This CDR3 region has 15 residues. The CDR3 region is CASSPRDRASYEQYF.

The V and J genes are TRBV11-3 and TRBJ2-2; without DNA, the TCRdb call of TRBD2 cannot be checked. There are 15 residues in the CDR3. The germline V gene has CDR1 SGHNT and CDR2 YENEEA. The CDR3 here is CASSQGGMNTGELFF. The whole variable domain, filled in from reference TRBV11-3 and TRBJ2-2, reads EAGVVQSPRYKIIEKKQPVAFWCNPISGHNTLYWYLQNLGQGPELLIRYENEEAVDDSQLPKDRFSAERLKGVDSTLKIQPAELGDSAVYLCASSQGGMNTGELFFGEGSRLTVL.

The chain uses TRBV3-1 and TRBJ1-1. Germline CDR1 LGHDT, CDR2 YNNKEL (reference sequence). The CDR3 contains 14 residues. This CDR3 reads CASSYSGLAGEAFF.

V and J are TRBV3-1 and TRBJ2-2; TCRdb gives TRBD2 as the D gene, but with no DNA this cannot be confirmed. This CDR3 has 17 amino acids. Germline lookup yields CDR1 LGHDT and CDR2 YNNKEL (reference sequence). This chain's CDR3 is CASSPDSGGSNTGELFF.

The gene calls are TRBV20-1 and TRBJ2-1; TCRdb designates TRBD2, a call that cannot be tested without DNA. This CDR3 has 16 residues. The germline V gene has CDR1 DFQATT and CDR2 SNEGSKA (reference sequence). The chain's CDR3 is CSARDHLGGDDNEQFF.

The chain joins TRBV5-1 to TRBJ2-7; TCRdb's assignment of TRBD1 cannot be checked, as there is no DNA. The CDR3 spans 14 residues. Germline-derived CDR1 and CDR2 are SGHRS and YFSETQ. CDR3: CASSLRTFTPEQYF.

The V call is TRBV2, the J call TRBJ2-7. The CDR3 runs 12 residues. Looked up from germline, CDR1 is SNHLY and CDR2 is FYNNEI. CDR3 in amino acids: CASSEFPYEQYF.

The genes are TRBV7-3 and TRBJ1-3. The CDR3 is 15 residues long. From germline, CDR1 is SGHTA and CDR2 FQGTGA. The CDR3 spells CASSRSHGTGNTIYF.

The genes are TRBV4-1 and TRBJ2-6; the TRBD1 assignment by TCRdb is unverifiable without DNA. The CDR3 spans 18 residues. Germline CDR1 and CDR2: MGHRA and YSYEKL. The CDR3 here is CASSQKGPHSSGANVLTF.

The chain carries TRBV5-1 and TRBJ2-2; the D gene TCRdb calls, TRBD1, cannot be checked with no DNA. From germline, CDR1 is SGHRS and CDR2 YFSETQ. The CDR3 has 15 residues. CDR3 protein: CASSLQGYPTGELFF.

The chain links TRBV10-3 to TRBJ2-3; TCRdb's assignment of TRBD1 cannot be checked, as there is no DNA. The CDR3 consists of 15 residues. CDR1 is ENHRY and CDR2 is SYGVKD in the germline V gene. Here the CDR3 reads CAGGGRTGGRDTQYF.

The chain links TRBV18 to TRBJ2-5. Germline CDR1 KGHSH, CDR2 LQKENI. This CDR3 spans 13 amino acids. The CDR3 sequence: CASSPGPKETQYF. Drawing the rest from reference TRBV18 and TRBJ2-5, the complete variable domain is NAGVMQNPRHLVRRRGQEARLRCSPMKGHSHVYWYRQLPEEGLKFMVYLQKENIIDESGMPKERFSAEFPKEGPSILRIQQVVRGDSAAYFCASSPGPKETQYFGPGTRLLVL.

The rearrangement joins TRBV5-1 to TRBJ1-1; TCRdb's D call of TRBD1 is untestable without DNA. Germline V lookup: CDR1 SGHRS, CDR2 YFSETQ. This CDR3 comprises 13 residues. CDR3 residues: CASSTQGASEAFF.

The CDR3 reads CASSSLDGNQETQYF. V usage is TRBV18 and J usage is TRBJ2-5. This CDR3 is built from 15 residues. Germline V gives CDR1 KGHSH, CDR2 LQKENI.

The gene calls are TRBV5-1 and TRBJ2-2; TCRdb's D gene call, TRBD2, goes unchecked for lack of DNA. Germline CDR1 reads SGHRS; CDR2 reads YFSETQ. The CDR3 runs to 18 residues. The CDR3 spells CASSFRTPTTRGAGELFF.